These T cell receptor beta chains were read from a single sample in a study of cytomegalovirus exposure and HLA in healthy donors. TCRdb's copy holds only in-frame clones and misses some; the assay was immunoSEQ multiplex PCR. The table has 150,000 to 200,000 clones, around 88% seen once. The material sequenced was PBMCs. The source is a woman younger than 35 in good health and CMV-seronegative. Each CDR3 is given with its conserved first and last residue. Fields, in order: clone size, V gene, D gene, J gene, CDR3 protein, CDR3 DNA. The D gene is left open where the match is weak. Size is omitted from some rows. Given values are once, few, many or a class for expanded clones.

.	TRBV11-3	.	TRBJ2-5	CASSGGSRGETQYF	TGTGCCAGCAGCGGTGGCTCCCGAGGGGAGACCCAGTACTTC
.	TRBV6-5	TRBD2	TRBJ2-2	CASSYSGGAGELFF	TGTGCCAGCAGTTACAGTGGGGGGGCCGGGGAGCTGTTTTTT
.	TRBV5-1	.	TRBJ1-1	CASSLAQQAKNTEAFF	TGCGCCAGCAGCTTGGCGCAACAGGCGAAGAACACTGAAGCTTTCTTT
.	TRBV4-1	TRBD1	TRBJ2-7	CASSHPLGETGSHEQYF	TGCGCCAGCAGCCATCCATTGGGTGAGACAGGGAGCCACGAGCAGTACTTC
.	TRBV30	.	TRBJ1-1	CAFVFRGTEAFF	TGTGCCTTCGTCTTTAGGGGCACTGAAGCTTTCTTT
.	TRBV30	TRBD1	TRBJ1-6	CAWSGRTGGNSPLHF	TGTGCCTGGAGTGGACGGACAGGGGGGAATTCACCCCTCCACTTT
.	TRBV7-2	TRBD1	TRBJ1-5	CASSPRDREPQHF	TGTGCCAGCAGCCCCCGGGACAGAGAGCCCCAGCATTTT
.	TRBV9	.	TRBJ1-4	CASSEPGVNEKLFF	TGTGCCAGCAGCGAACCAGGGGTTAATGAAAAACTGTTTTTT
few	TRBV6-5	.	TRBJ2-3	CASSYIQGSTDTQYF	TGTGCCAGCAGTTACATCCAGGGGAGCACAGATACGCAGTATTTT
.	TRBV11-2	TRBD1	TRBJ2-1	CASSLGQAVVSEQFF	TGTGCCAGCAGCCTGGGACAGGCAGTTGTAAGTGAGCAGTTCTTC
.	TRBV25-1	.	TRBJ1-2	CASSESRPRDRTGYTF	TGTGCCAGCAGTGAGAGCCGTCCGCGTGACAGGACTGGCTACACCTTC
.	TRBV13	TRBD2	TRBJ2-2	CASSPGGLPGELFF	TGTGCCAGCAGCCCGGGGGGTTTGCCCGGGGAGCTGTTTTTT
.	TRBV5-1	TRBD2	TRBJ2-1	CASSPTSGREDEQFF	TGCGCCAGCAGCCCCACTAGCGGGAGGGAGGATGAGCAGTTCTTC
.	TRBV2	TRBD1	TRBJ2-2	CASGTGNTGELFF	TGTGCCAGTGGGACAGGCAACACCGGGGAGCTGTTTTTT
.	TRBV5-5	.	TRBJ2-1	CASSFRTVNNEQFF	TGTGCCAGCAGCTTCAGGACAGTTAACAATGAGCAGTTCTTC
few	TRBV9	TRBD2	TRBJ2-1	CASSDSGGASYLQFF	TGTGCCAGCAGCGATAGCGGGGGGGCCAGTTATTTGCAGTTCTTC
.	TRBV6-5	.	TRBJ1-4	CASSDRDNEKLFF	TGTGCCAGCAGTGACAGAGATAATGAAAAACTGTTTTTT
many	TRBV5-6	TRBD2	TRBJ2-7	CASSLGTSGIPWEQYF	TGTGCCAGCAGCTTGGGGACTAGCGGGATTCCGTGGGAGCAGTACTTC
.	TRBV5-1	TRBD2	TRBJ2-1	CASSLGAGAYNEQFF	TGCGCCAGCAGCTTGGGTGCGGGAGCCTACAATGAGCAGTTCTTC
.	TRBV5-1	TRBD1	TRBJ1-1	CASSRDRANTEAFF	TGCGCCAGCAGCCGGGACAGGGCGAACACTGAAGCTTTCTTT
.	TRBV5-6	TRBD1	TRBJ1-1	CASSLTQGALSLNEAFF	TGTGCCAGCAGCTTAACCCAGGGGGCCCTTTCCCTGAATGAAGCTTTCTTT
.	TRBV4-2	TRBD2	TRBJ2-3	CASSHRKTGTSGNTDTQYF	TGTGCCAGCAGCCACAGAAAAACCGGGACTAGCGGGAATACAGATACGCAGTATTTT
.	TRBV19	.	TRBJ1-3	CASSIWRPSSGNTIYF	TGTGCCAGTAGTATATGGCGGCCGAGCTCTGGAAACACCATATATTTT
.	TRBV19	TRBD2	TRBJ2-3	CASSPGRGLAGQYF	TGTGCCAGTAGTCCAGGGCGCGGACTAGCGGGTCAGTATTTT
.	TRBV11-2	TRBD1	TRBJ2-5	CASSRRDSQETQYF	TGTGCCAGCAGCCGCCGGGACAGTCAAGAGACCCAGTACTTC
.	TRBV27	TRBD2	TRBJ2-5	CASSLYFPSSGGPSTQYF	TGTGCCAGCAGTCTTTACTTTCCATCGAGCGGGGGGCCCTCGACCCAGTACTTC
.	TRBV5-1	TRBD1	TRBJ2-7	CASSLATGGYEQYF	TGCGCCAGCAGCTTGGCCACAGGGGGCTACGAGCAGTACTTC
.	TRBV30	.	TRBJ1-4	CAWERGGREKLFF	TGTGCCTGGGAGAGGGGGGGCCGGGAAAAACTGTTTTTT
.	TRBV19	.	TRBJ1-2	CASSARTTYYGYTF	TGTGCCAGTAGTGCCAGAACGACTTACTATGGCTACACCTTC
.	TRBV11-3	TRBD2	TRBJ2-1	CASSHSGRANEQFF	TGTGCCAGCAGTCATAGCGGGAGAGCAAATGAGCAGTTCTTC
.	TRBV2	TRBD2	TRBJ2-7	CASRELAEIFYEQYF	TGTGCCAGCAGGGAACTAGCGGAGATCTTCTACGAGCAGTACTTC
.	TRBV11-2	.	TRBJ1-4	CASSLVDRRNEKLFF	TGTGCCAGCAGCTTAGTGGACAGACGAAATGAAAAACTGTTTTTT
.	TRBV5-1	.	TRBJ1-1	CASSLGFELITEAFF	TGCGCCAGCAGTCTGGGCTTTGAACTTATAACTGAAGCTTTCTTT
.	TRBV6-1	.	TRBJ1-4	CASSWEPEKLFF	TGTGCCAGCAGTTGGGAGCCTGAAAAACTGTTTTTT
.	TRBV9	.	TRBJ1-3	CASSPTGHSRNTIYF	TGTGCCAGCAGCCCAACCGGACACTCAAGAAACACCATATATTTT
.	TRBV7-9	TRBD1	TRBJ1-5	CASPGAGGLQPQHF	TGTGCCAGCCCCGGGGCAGGGGGCTTACAGCCCCAGCATTTT
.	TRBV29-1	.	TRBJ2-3	CSVEDRVLRGTDTQYF	TGCAGCGTTGAAGATCGGGTGTTGAGGGGCACAGATACGCAGTATTTT
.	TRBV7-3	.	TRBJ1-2	CASSPNPHPANYGYTF	TGTGCCAGCAGCCCAAACCCCCACCCAGCTAACTATGGCTACACCTTC
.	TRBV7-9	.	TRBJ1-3	CASSLERRAGNTIYF	TGTGCCAGCAGCTTAGAGAGGAGGGCCGGAAACACCATATATTTT
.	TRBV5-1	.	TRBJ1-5	CASSLTSSNQPQHF	TGCGCCAGCAGCTTGACATCTAGCAATCAGCCCCAGCATTTT
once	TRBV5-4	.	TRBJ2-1	CASSLAGISYNEQFF	TGTGCCAGCAGCTTGGCAGGGATATCCTACAATGAGCAGTTCTTC
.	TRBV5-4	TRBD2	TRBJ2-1	CASSWGGSSYNEQFF	TGTGCCAGCAGCTGGGGAGGGAGCTCCTACAATGAGCAGTTCTTC
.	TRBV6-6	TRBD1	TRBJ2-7	CASSDRDIYEQYF	TGTGCCAGCAGCGACAGGGACATCTACGAGCAGTACTTC
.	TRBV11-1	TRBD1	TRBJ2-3	CASSSTGGGGADTQYF	TGTGCCAGCAGCTCGACAGGGGGAGGTGGCGCAGATACGCAGTATTTT
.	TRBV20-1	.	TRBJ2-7	CSATISYEQYF	TGCAGTGCTACTATTTCCTACGAGCAGTACTTC
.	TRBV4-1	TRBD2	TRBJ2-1	CASSQRASGGAREQFF	TGCGCCAGCAGCCAAAGGGCCAGCGGGGGGGCCAGGGAGCAGTTCTTC
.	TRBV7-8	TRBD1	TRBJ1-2	CASSLKGQGVDSDGYTF	TGTGCCAGCAGCTTAAAGGGACAGGGGGTGGATTCAGATGGCTACACCTTC
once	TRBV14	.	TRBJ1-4	CASSATGYSARNEKLFF	TGTGCCAGCAGCGCCACAGGGTACTCCGCGCGTAATGAAAAACTGTTTTTT
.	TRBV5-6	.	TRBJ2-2	CASSLVRGLAGELFF	TGTGCCAGCAGCTTGGTCAGAGGGTTAGCCGGGGAGCTGTTTTTT
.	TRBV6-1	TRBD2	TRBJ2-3	CASSEARVAGQDTQYF	TGTGCCAGCAGTGAAGCAAGAGTAGCGGGGCAAGATACGCAGTATTTT
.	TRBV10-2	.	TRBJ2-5	CASNFQGVETQYF	TGCGCCAGCAACTTTCAGGGTGTTGAGACCCAGTACTTC
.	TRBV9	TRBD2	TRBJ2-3	CASSLRSRTSGSTDTQYF	TGTGCCAGCAGCTTACGATCTAGGACTAGCGGGAGTACGGATACGCAGTATTTT
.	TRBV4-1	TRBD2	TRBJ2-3	CASRRTSGSTFSTDTQYF	TGCGCCAGCAGGCGGACTAGCGGGAGTACGTTCAGCACAGATACGCAGTATTTT
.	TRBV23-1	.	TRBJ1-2	CASSRLMGGDGYTF	TGCGCCAGCAGTCGCTTAATGGGAGGCGATGGCTACACCTTC
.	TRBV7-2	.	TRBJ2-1	CASSLGVSYNEQFF	TGTGCCAGCAGCCTAGGCGTATCCTACAATGAGCAGTTCTTC
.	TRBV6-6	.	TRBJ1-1	CASSYSITLNTEAFF	TGTGCCAGCAGTTACTCAATAACACTGAACACTGAAGCTTTCTTT
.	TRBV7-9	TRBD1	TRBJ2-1	CARGPTGNYNEQFF	TGTGCCAGGGGACCGACAGGGAACTACAATGAGCAGTTCTTC
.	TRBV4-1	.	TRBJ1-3	CASSRDSGGRVRNTIYF	TGCGCCAGCAGCCGAGATTCCGGGGGGCGCGTTAGAAACACCATATATTTT
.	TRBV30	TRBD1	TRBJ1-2	CAWSVGDRVGGYTF	TGTGCCTGGAGTGTAGGGGACAGGGTGGGAGGCTACACCTTC
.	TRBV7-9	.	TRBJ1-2	CASSLGALNDGYTF	TGTGCCAGCAGCTTGGGGGCTTTAAACGATGGCTACACCTTC